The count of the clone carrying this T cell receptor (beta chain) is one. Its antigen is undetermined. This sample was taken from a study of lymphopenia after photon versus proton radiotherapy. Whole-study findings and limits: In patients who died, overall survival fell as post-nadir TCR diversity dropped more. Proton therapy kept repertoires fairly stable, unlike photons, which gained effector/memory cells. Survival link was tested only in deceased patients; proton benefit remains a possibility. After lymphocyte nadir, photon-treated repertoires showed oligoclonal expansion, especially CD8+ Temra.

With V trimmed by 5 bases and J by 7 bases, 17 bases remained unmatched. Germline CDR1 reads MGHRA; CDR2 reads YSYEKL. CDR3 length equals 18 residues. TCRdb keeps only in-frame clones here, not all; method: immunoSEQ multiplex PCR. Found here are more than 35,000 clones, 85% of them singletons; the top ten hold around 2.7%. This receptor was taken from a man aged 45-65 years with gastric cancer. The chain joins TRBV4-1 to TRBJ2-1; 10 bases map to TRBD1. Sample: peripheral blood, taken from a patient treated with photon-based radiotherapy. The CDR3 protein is CASSNRDRGGGGRNEQFF. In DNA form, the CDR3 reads TGCGCCAGCAGCAACCGGGACAGGGGAGGTGGCGGGAGGAATGAGCAGTTCTTC.